This T cell receptor (beta chain) was captured in a study of blood T cell repertoires in COVID-19. Methods used by the authors: Nucleated cell number was recorded as an estimate derived from reference gene primer amplification. The method was immunoSEQ multiplex PCR; TCRdb's version includes in-frame clones alone and lacks a portion of them. V, J and clone size were drawn from that table, and D and trimming were deduced from the DNA. The data show about 180,000 clones, 60% to 80% seen once. The sample comprised peripheral blood. The sequence was collected from a woman aged 70-85 years with acute or convalescent COVID-19.

CDR3 in amino acids: CASSQEIGRTPGGEQYF. CDR3 sequence (DNA): TGTGCCAGCAGCCAAGAGATTGGGAGAACACCCGGTGGAGAGCAGTACTTC. The rearrangement links TRBV14 to TRBJ2-7; maybe TRBD2 (5 bases). Germline loops: CDR1 SGHDN, CDR2 FVKESK. Between the trimmed V and J ends, which lost 0 bases and 7 bases, there was a span of 22 bases. CDR3 size: 17 residues.